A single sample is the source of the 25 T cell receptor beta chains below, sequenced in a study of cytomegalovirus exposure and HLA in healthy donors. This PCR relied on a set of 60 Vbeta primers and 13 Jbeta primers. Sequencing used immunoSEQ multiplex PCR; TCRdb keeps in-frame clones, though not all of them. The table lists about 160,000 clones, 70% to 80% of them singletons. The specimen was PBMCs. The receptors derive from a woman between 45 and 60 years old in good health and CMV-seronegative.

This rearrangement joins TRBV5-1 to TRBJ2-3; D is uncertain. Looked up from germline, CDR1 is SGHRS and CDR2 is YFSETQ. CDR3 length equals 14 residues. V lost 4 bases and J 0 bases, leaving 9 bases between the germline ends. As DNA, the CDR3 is TGCGCCAGCAGCGTAAGAACTAGCACAGATACGCAGTATTTT. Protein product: CASSVRTSTDTQYF.

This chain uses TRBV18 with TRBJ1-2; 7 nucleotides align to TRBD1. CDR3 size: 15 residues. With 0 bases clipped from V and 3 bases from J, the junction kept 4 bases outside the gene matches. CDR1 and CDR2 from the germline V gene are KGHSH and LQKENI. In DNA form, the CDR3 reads TGTGCCAGCTCACCACCCCTGGACAGGTACTATGGCTACACCTTC. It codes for CASSPPLDRYYGYTF. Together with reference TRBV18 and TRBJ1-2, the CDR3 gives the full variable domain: NAGVMQNPRHLVRRRGQEARLRCSPMKGHSHVYWYRQLPEEGLKFMVYLQKENIIDESGMPKERFSAEFPKEGPSILRIQQVVRGDSAAYFCASSPPLDRYYGYTFGSGTRLTVV.

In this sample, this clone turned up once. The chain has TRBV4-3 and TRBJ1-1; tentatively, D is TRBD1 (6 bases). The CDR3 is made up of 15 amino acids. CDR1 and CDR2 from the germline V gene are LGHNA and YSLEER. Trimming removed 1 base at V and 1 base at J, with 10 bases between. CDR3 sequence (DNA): TGCGCCAGCAGCCAAGGGGGCAGGGGGAACACTGAAGCTTTCTTT. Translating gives CASSQGGRGNTEAFF.

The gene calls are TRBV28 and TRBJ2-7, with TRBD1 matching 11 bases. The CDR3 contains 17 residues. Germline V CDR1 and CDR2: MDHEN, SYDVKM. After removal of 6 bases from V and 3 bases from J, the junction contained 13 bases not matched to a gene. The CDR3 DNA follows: TGTGCCAGCAGCTCGCGGACAGGGGGCTATATAGGCTACGAGCAGTACTTC. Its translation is CASSSRTGGYIGYEQYF.

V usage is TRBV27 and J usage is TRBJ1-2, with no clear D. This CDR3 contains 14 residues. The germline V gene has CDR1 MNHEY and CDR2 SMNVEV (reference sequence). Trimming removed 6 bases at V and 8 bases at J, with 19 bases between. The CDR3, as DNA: TGTGCCAGCAGCCTGTCTGGGGAGGGCAGGGGCTACACCTTC. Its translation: CASSLSGEGRGYTF.

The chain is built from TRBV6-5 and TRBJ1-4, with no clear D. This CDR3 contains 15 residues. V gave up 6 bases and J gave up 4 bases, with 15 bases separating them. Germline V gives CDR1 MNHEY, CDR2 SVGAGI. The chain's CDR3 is CASSAVGSYNEKLFF. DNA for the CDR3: TGTGCCAGCAGCGCCGTGGGTAGCTATAATGAAAAACTGTTTTTT.

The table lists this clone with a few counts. The CDR3 is CASSYSPGESAFF. CDR3 coding DNA: TGTGCCAGCAGTTACTCCCCAGGGGAGAGTGCTTTCTTT. The rearrangement uses TRBV27 and TRBJ1-1, with a possible D match to TRBD1 (6 bases). The CDR3 totals 13 residues. V was trimmed by 4 bases and J by 11 bases, leaving 17 bases between them. Germline-derived CDR1 and CDR2 are MNHEY and SMNVEV (reference sequence).

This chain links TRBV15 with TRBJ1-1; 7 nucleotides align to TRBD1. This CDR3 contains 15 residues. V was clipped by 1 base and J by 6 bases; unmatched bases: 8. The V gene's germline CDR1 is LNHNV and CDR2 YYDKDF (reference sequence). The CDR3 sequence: CATSRGGGQAPEAFF. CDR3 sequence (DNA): TGTGCCACCAGCAGAGGAGGCGGACAGGCGCCTGAAGCTTTCTTT. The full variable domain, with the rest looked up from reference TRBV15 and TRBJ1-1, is DAMVIQNPRYQVTQFGKPVTLSCSQTLNHNVMYWYQQKSSQAPKLLFHYYDKDFNNEADTPDNFQSRRPNTSFCFLDIRSPGLGDTAMYLCATSRGGGQAPEAFFGQGTRLTVV.

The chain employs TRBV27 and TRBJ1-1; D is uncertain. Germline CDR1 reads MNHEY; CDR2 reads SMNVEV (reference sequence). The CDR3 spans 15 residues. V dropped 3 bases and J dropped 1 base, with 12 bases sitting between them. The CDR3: CASSLVSGGNTEAFF. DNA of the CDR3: TGTGCCAGCAGTTTGGTTAGTGGTGGGAACACTGAAGCTTTCTTT.

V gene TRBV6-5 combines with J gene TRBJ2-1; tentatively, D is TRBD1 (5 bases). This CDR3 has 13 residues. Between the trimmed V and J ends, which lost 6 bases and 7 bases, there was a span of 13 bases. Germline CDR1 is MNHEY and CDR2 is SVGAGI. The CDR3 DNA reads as TGTGCCAGCAGAAGGGGCAGGCGTAATGAGCAGTTCTTC. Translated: CASRRGRRNEQFF.

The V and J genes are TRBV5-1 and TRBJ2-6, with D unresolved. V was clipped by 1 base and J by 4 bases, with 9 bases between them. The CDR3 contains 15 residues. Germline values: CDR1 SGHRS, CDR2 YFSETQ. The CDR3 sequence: CASSLISSGANVLTF. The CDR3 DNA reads TGCGCCAGCAGCTTGATATCGTCGGGGGCCAACGTCCTGACTTTC.

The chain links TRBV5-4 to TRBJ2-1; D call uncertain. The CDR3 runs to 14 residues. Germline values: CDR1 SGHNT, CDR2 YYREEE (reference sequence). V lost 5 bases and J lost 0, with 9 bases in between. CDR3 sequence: CASRQQSSYNEQFF. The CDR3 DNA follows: TGTGCCAGCAGACAACAGAGCTCCTACAATGAGCAGTTCTTC.

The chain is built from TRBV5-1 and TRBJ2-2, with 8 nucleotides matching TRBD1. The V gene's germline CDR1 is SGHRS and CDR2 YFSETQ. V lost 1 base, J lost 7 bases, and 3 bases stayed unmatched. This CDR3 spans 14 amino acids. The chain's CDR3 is CASSLTGGYGELFF. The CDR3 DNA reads TGCGCCAGCAGCTTGACAGGGGGTTACGGGGAGCTGTTTTTT.

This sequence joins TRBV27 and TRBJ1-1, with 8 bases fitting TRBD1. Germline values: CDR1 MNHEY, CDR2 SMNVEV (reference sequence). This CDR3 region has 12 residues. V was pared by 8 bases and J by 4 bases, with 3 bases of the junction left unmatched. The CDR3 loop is CASYTGGTEAFF. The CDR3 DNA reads TGTGCCAGCTATACAGGGGGCACTGAAGCTTTCTTT.

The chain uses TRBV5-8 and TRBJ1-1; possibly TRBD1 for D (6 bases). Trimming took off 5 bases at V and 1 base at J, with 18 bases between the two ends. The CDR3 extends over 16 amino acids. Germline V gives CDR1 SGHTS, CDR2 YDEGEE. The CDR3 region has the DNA TGTGCCAGCAGTAAACGGACAGCGAAAAGGAACACTGAAGCTTTCTTT. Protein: CASSKRTAKRNTEAFF.

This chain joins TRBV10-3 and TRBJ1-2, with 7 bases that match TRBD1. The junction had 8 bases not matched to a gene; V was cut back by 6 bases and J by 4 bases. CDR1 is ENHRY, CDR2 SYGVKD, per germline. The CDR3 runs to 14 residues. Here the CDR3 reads CAISAPDRSYGYTF. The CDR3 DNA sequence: TGTGCCATCAGCGCGCCGGACAGGTCCTATGGCTACACCTTC.

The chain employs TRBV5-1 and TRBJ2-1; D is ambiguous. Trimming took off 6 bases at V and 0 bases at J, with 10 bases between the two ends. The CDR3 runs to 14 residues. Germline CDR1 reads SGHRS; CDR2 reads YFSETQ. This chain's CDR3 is CASTGSASYNEQFF. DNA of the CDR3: TGCGCCAGCACAGGCTCCGCCTCCTACAATGAGCAGTTCTTC.

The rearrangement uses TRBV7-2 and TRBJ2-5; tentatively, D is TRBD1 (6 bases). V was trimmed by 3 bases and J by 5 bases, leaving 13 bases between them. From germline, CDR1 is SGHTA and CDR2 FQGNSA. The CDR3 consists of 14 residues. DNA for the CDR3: TGTGCCAGCAGCTTCCAGGGGAGCGGTGAGACCCAGTACTTC. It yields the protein CASSFQGSGETQYF. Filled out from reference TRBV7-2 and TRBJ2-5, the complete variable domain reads GAGVSQSPSNKVTEKGKDVELRCDPISGHTALYWYRQSLGQGLEFLIYFQGNSAPDKSGLPSDRFSAERTGGSVSTLTIQRTQQEDSAVYLCASSFQGSGETQYFGPGTRLLVL.

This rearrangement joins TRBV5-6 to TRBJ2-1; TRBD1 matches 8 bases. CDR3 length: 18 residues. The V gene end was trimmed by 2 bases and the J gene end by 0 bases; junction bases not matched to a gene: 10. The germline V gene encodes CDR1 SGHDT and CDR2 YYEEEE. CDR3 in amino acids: CASSFGQGVKNSYNEQFF. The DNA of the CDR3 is TGTGCCAGCAGCTTTGGACAGGGCGTAAAAAACTCCTACAATGAGCAGTTCTTC.

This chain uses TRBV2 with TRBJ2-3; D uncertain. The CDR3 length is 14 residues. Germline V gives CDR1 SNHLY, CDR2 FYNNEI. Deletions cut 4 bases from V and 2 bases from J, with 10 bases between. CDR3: CASSVGGTTDTQYF. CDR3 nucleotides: TGTGCCAGCAGTGTTGGCGGAACCACAGATACGCAGTATTTT. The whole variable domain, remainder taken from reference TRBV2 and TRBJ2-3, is EPEVTQTPSHQVTQMGQEVILRCVPISNHLYFYWYRQILGQKVEFLVSFYNNEISEKSEIFDDQFSVERPDGSNFTLKIRSTKLEDSAMYFCASSVGGTTDTQYFGPGTRLTVL.

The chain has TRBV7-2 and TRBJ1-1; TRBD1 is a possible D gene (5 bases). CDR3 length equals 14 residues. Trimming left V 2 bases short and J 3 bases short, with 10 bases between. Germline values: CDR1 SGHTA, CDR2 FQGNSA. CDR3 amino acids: CASSLFRDDTEAFF. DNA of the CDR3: TGTGCCAGCAGCTTATTCAGGGATGACACTGAAGCTTTCTTT.

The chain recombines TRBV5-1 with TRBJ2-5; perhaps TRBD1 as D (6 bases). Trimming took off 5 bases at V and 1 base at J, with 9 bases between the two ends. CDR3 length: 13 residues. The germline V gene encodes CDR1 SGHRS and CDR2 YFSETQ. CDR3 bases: TGCGCCAGCAGGAGGACAGTCCAAGAGACCCAGTACTTC. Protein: CASRRTVQETQYF.

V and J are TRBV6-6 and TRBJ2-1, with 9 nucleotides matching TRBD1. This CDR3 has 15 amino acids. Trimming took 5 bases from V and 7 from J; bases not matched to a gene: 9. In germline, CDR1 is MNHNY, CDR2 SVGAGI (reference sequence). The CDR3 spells CASSPPGQGKNEQFF. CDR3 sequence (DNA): TGTGCCAGCAGTCCACCGGGACAGGGAAAGAATGAGCAGTTCTTC.

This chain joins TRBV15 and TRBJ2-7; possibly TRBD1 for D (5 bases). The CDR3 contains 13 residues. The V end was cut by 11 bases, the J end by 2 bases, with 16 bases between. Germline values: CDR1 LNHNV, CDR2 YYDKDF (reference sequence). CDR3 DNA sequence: TGTGCCGCCTCAGGACAAAAAACCTACGAGCAGTACTTC. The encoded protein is CAASGQKTYEQYF.

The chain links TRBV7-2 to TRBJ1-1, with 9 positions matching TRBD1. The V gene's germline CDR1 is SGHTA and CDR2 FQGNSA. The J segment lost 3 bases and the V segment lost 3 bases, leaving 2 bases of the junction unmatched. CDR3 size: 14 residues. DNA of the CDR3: TGTGCCAGCAGCTTGACAGGGGGAGACACTGAAGCTTTCTTT. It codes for CASSLTGGDTEAFF.